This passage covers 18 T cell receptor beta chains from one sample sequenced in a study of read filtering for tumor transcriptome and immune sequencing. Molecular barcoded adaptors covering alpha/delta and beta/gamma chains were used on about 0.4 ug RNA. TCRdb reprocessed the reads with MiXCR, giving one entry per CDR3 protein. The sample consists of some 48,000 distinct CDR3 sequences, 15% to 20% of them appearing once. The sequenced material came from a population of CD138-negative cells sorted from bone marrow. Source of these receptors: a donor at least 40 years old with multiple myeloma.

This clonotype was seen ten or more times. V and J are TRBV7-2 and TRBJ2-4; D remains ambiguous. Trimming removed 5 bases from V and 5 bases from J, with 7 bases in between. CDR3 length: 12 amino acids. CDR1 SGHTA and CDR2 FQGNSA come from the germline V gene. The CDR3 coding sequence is TGTGCCAGCAGCCCTGCAGAAAACATTCAGTACTTC. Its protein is CASSPAENIQYF.

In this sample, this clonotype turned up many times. CDR3 loop: CASSQILGNEQFF. CDR3 sequence (DNA): TGTGCCAGCAGCCAAATACTAGGGAATGAGCAGTTCTTC. The chain combines TRBV3-1 with TRBJ2-1, with a tentative D call TRBD2 (5 bases). Trimming shortened V by 2 bases and J by 7 bases, and 9 bases separated the two germline ends. This CDR3 is built from 13 residues. Germline V gives CDR1 LGHDT, CDR2 YNNKEL (reference sequence).

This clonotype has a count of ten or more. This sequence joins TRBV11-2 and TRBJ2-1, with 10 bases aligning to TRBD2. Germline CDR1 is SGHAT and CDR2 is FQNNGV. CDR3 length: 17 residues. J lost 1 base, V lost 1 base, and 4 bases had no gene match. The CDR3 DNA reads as TGTGCCAGCAGCTTAGCCCTAGCGGGAGAGTCCTACAATGAGCAGTTCTTC. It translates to CASSLALAGESYNEQFF.

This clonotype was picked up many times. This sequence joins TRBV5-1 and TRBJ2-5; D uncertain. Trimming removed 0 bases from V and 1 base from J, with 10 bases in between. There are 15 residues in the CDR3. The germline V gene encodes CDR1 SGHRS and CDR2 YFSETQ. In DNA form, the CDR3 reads TGCGCCAGCAGCTTGGACGGGCGTGCCCAAGAGACCCAGTACTTC. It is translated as CASSLDGRAQETQYF.

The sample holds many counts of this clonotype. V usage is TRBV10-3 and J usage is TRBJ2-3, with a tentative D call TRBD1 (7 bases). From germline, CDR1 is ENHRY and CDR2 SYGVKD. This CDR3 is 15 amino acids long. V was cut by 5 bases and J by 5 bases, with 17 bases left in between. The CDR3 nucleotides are TGTGCCATCAGTAAACCAGGGGGGTCTATAGATACGCAGTATTTT. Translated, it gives CAISKPGGSIDTQYF.

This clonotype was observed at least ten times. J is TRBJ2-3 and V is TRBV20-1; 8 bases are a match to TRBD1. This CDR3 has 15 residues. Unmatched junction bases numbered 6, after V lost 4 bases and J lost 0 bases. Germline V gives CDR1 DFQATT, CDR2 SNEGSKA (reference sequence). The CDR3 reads CSAKSDRGSTDTQYF. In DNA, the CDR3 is TGCAGTGCTAAATCCGACAGGGGTAGCACAGATACGCAGTATTTT.

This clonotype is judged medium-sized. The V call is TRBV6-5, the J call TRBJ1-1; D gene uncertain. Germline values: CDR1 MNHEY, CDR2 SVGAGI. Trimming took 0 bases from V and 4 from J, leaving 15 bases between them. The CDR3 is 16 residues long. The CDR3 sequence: CASSYSIPGPGTEAFF. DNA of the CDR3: TGTGCCAGCAGTTACTCGATACCCGGACCCGGCACTGAAGCTTTCTTT.

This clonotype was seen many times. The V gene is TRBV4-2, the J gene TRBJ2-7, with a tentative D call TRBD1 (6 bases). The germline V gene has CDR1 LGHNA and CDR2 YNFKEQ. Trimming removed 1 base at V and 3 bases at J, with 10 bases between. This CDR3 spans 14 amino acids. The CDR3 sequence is CASSQAAGDYEQYF. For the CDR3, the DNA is TGTGCCAGCAGCCAAGCGGCAGGGGACTACGAGCAGTACTTC.

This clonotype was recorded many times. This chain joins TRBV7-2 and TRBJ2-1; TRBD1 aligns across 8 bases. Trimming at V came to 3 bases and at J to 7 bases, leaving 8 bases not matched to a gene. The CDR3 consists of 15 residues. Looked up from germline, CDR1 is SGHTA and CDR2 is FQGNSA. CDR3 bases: TGTGCCAGCAGCTTCGGGACAGGAGATTGGAATGAGCAGTTCTTC. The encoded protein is CASSFGTGDWNEQFF.

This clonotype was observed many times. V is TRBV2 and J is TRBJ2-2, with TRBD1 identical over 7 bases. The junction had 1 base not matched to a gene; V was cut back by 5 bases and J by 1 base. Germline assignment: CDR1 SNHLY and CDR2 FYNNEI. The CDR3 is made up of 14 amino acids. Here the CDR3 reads CASSRQGNTGELFF. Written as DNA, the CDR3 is TGTGCCAGCAGTAGACAGGGGAACACCGGGGAGCTGTTTTTT. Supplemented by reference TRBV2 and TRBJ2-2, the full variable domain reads EPEVTQTPSHQVTQMGQEVILRCVPISNHLYFYWYRQILGQKVEFLVSFYNNEISEKSEIFDDQFSVERPDGSNFTLKIRSTKLEDSAMYFCASSRQGNTGELFFGEGSRLTVL.

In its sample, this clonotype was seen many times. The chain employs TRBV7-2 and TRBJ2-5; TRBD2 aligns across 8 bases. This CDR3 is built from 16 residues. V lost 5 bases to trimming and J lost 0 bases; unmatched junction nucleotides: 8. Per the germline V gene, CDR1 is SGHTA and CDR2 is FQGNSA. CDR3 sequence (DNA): TGTGCCAGCAGCCGGGTAGCGGGGCTGTACCAAGAGACCCAGTACTTC. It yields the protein CASSRVAGLYQETQYF.

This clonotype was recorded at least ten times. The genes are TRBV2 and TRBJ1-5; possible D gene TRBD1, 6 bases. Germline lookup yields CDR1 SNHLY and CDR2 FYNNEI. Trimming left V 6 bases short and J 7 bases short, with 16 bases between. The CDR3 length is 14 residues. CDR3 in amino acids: CASRHRGGQQPQHF. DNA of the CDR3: TGTGCCAGCAGACACCGTGGAGGACAGCAGCCCCAGCATTTT. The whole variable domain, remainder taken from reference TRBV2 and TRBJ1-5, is EPEVTQTPSHQVTQMGQEVILRCVPISNHLYFYWYRQILGQKVEFLVSFYNNEISEKSEIFDDQFSVERPDGSNFTLKIRSTKLEDSAMYFCASRHRGGQQPQHFGDGTRLSIL.

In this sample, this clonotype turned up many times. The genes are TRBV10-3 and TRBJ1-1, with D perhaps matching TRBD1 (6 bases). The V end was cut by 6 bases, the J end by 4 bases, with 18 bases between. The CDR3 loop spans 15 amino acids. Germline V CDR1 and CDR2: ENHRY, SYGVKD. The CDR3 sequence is CAISAGQYLGTEAFF. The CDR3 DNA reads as TGTGCCATCAGCGCCGGACAGTATTTGGGCACTGAAGCTTTCTTT.

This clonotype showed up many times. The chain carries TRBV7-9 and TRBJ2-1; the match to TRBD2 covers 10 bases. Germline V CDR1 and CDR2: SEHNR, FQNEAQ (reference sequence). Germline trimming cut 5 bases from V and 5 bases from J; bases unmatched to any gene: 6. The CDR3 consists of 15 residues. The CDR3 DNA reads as TGTGCCAGCAGCCCCGGGACTAGCGCCAACAATGAGCAGTTCTTC. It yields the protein CASSPGTSANNEQFF.

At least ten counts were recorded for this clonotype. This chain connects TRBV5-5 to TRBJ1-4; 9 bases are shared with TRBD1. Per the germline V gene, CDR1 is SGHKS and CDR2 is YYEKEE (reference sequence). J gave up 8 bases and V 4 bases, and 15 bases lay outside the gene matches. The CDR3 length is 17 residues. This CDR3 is CASSHPGQGDLGEKLFF. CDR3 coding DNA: TGTGCCAGCAGCCATCCGGGACAGGGTGATTTAGGGGAAAAACTGTTTTTT.

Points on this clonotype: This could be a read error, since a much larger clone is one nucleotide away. The CDR3 nucleotides read TGTGCCAGCAGTTACTCGCTCCACGGGACTAATGAAAGACTGTTTTTT. This codes for CASSYSLHGTNERLFF. The rearrangement uses TRBV6-6 and TRBJ1-4; D perhaps matches TRBD1 (5 bases). Germline V gene lookup returns CDR1 MNHNY and CDR2 SVGAGI (reference sequence). The CDR3 runs to 16 residues.

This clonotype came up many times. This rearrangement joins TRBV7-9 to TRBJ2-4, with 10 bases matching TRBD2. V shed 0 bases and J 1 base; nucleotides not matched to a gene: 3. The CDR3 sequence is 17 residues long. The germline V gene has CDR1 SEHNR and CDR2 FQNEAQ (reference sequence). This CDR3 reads CASSLALAGVAKNIQYF. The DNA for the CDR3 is TGTGCCAGCAGCTTAGCGCTAGCGGGAGTCGCCAAAAACATTCAGTACTTC.

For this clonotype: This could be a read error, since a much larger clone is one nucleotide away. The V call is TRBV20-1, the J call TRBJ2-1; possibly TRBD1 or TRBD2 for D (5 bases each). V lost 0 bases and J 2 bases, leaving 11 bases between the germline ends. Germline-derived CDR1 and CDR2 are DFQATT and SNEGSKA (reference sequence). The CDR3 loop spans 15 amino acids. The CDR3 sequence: CSARDFGTTYNEQFF. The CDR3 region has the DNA TGCAGTGCTAGAGATTTCGGGACCACCTACAATGAGCAGTTCTTC.